These 32 T cell receptor beta chains share one sample of origin, sequenced in a study of Ad26.COV2.S vaccination and SARS-CoV-2 variants. Stated treatment: approximately 18 received Ad26.COV2.S at low or high dose, single or two shots; several received placebo; per-sample allocation not given. Sampling took place 63 days after the first vaccine or placebo injection. Sequenced by immunoSEQ multiplex PCR; TCRdb stores in-frame clones only, minus some. The sample includes about 440,000 clones, less than 95% of them seen just once. The input for sequencing was peripheral blood, taken in a trial of Ad26.COV2.S vaccine versus placebo. These receptors came from a person aged 18-65 years who received the Ad26.COV2.S COVID-19 vaccine or a placebo.

Remarks on this clone: Other nucleotide sequences in the sample specify the same CDR3. This chain uses TRBV28 with TRBJ2-7; the match to TRBD2 covers 7 bases. J was trimmed by 4 bases and V by 3 bases; bases with no gene match: 0. Germline CDR1 and CDR2: MDHEN and SYDVKM. CDR3 length equals 12 residues. CDR3 coding DNA: TGTGCCAGCAGTTTGGGAGGGTACGAGCAGTACTTC. It specifies CASSLGGYEQYF.

J is TRBJ2-2 and V is TRBV7-9; 11 bases line up with TRBD1. Germline V CDR1 and CDR2: SEHNR, FQNEAQ (reference sequence). This CDR3 contains 14 residues. Trimming at V came to 5 bases and at J to 6 bases, leaving 2 bases not matched to a gene. The CDR3 DNA follows: TGTGCCAGCAGCCGGACAGGGGGCCCCGGGGAGCTGTTTTTT. It yields the protein CASSRTGGPGELFF.

This chain connects TRBV4-2 to TRBJ2-7, with 9 bases matching TRBD2. V was pared by 0 bases and J by 2 bases, with 2 bases of the junction left unmatched. This CDR3 comprises 15 residues. The V gene's germline CDR1 is LGHNA and CDR2 YNFKEQ. The CDR3 sequence: CASSQDLAGPYEQYF. DNA for the CDR3: TGTGCCAGCAGCCAAGATCTAGCGGGACCCTACGAGCAGTACTTC.

The chain combines TRBV24-1 with TRBJ2-1; tentative D call: TRBD1 (5 bases). CDR3 length: 16 residues. Trimming stripped 0 bases from V and 3 bases from J, with 11 bases between. CDR1 is KGHDR, CDR2 SFDVKD, per germline. This CDR3 reads CATSDLDSRNYNEQFF. The CDR3 coding sequence is TGTGCCACCAGTGATTTGGACAGTCGGAACTACAATGAGCAGTTCTTC.

This sequence joins TRBV11-3 and TRBJ2-1, with 8 bases lining up with TRBD2. J lost 8 bases, V lost 3 bases, and 12 bases had no gene match. The CDR3 length is 16 residues. Per germline, CDR1 SGHNT and CDR2 YENEEA. This CDR3 reads CASSLRGSSGSDEQFF. The DNA of the CDR3 is TGTGCCAGCAGCTTGAGAGGGTCTAGCGGGTCTGATGAGCAGTTCTTC.

This chain connects TRBV12-3 or TRBV12-4 to TRBJ2-3; D might be TRBD1 or TRBD2, each matching 6 bases. With 5 bases removed from V and 11 bases from J, the gap between germline ends came to 14 bases. This CDR3 has 12 amino acids. The CDR3: CASSPKGDLQYF. The CDR3 nucleotides are TGTGCCAGCAGTCCCAAGGGGGACTTGCAGTATTTT.

This clone has only a few counts. This chain links TRBV7-9 with TRBJ2-1, with 9 positions matching TRBD2. The germline V gene encodes CDR1 SEHNR and CDR2 FQNEAQ (reference sequence). The CDR3 totals 17 residues. V dropped 5 bases and J dropped 3; count of bases not matched to a gene: 11. CDR3: CASSGDWVAGDYNEQFF. CDR3 in DNA: TGTGCCAGCAGCGGGGATTGGGTAGCGGGAGACTACAATGAGCAGTTCTTC.

The chain recombines TRBV5-8 with TRBJ2-7, with D unresolved. CDR1 and CDR2 from the germline V gene are SGHTS and YDEGEE. This CDR3 comprises 15 residues. The V gene lost 4 bases and the J gene lost 5 bases, with 19 bases spanning the gap. CDR3 residues: CASSALPGREHEQYF. The CDR3 DNA is TGTGCCAGCAGCGCTTTACCGGGTCGAGAACACGAGCAGTACTTC.

This clone has only one observation. This sequence joins TRBV7-2 and TRBJ1-5; a weak D match, TRBD1 (5 bases). The CDR3 covers 14 residues. Germline lookup yields CDR1 SGHTA and CDR2 FQGNSA. The V gene lost 6 bases and the J gene lost 3 bases, with 12 bases spanning the gap. In DNA form, the CDR3 reads TGTGCCAGCAGGGGCGGGGGATACAATCAGCCCCAGCATTTT. Its translation: CASRGGGYNQPQHF.

Only one count was recorded for this clone. This chain links TRBV15 with TRBJ1-2, with TRBD1 matching 7 bases. The germline CDR1 and CDR2 sequences are LNHNV and YYDKDF (reference sequence). Trimming cost V 3 bases and J 4 bases; bases outside gene matches: 11. The CDR3 is 16 residues long. CDR3 sequence: CATSRDRQGSAYGYTF. The CDR3 DNA is TGTGCCACCAGCAGGGACAGACAGGGTTCGGCCTATGGCTACACCTTC.

The V and J genes are TRBV5-1 and TRBJ1-6; D is undetermined. The CDR3 totals 15 residues. Germline V CDR1 and CDR2: SGHRS, YFSETQ. V was trimmed by 0 bases and J by 7 bases, leaving 11 bases between them. The CDR3 DNA reads TGCGCCAGCAGCTTGGCCACATCTACGAATTCACCCCTCCACTTT. It translates to CASSLATSTNSPLHF.

This chain connects TRBV12-3 or TRBV12-4 to TRBJ1-6; no definite D call. The CDR3 loop spans 13 amino acids. Deletions cut 2 bases from V and 5 bases from J, with 4 bases between. For the CDR3, the DNA is TGTGCCAGCAGTTTACGGAATAATTCACCCCTCCACTTT. This sequence encodes CASSLRNNSPLHF.

The chain's CDR3 is CASSRQGLTGNTIYF. CDR3 in DNA: TGTGCCAGCAGCAGACAGGGGTTGACTGGAAACACCATATATTTT. The genes are TRBV6-5 and TRBJ1-3, with TRBD1 identical over 8 bases. V lost 6 bases, J lost 2 bases, and 6 bases stayed unmatched. The CDR3 length is 15 residues. Germline V gene sequence: CDR1 MNHEY, CDR2 SVGAGI.

V usage is TRBV3-1 (or the pseudogene TRBV3-2) and J usage is TRBJ2-1; the D gene could be TRBD1 or TRBD2 (7 bases each). CDR1 LGHDT and CDR2 YNNKEL come from the germline V gene (reference sequence). This CDR3 region has 16 residues. V was cut by 1 base and J by 9 bases, with 19 bases left in between. The CDR3 here is CASSQAMAGAGGEQFF. In nucleotides, the CDR3 is TGTGCCAGCAGCCAAGCCATGGCGGGAGCAGGGGGTGAGCAGTTCTTC.

This clone was seen a single time. The genes are TRBV28 and TRBJ2-7; tentatively, D is TRBD2 (5 bases). Germline CDR1 is MDHEN and CDR2 is SYDVKM. This CDR3 is 14 amino acids long. Trimming cost V 5 bases and J 6 bases, with 17 bases left between them. The CDR3 DNA is TGTGCCAGCAGTGTAACCGGGAACCTATTCGAGCAGTACTTC. Translating it yields CASSVTGNLFEQYF.

The chain carries TRBV28 and TRBJ2-1, with D maybe TRBD1 (5 bases). V dropped 7 bases and J dropped 4 bases, with 14 bases sitting between them. Germline CDR1 MDHEN, CDR2 SYDVKM. The CDR3 sequence is 14 residues long. The CDR3 nucleotides are TGTGCCAGCATGGGGCCCCAAAAGTACAATGAGCAGTTCTTC. It yields the protein CASMGPQKYNEQFF.

This clone was observed a single time. This chain joins TRBV21-1 and TRBJ2-5; the table's D call of TRBD1 was not tested on the DNA. TRBV21-1 is shown as a pseudogene. The CDR3 sequence is 17 residues long. CDR3 DNA sequence: TGTGCCAGCAGCACTCAACGACAGGGTTTCTACCAAGAGACCCAGTACTTC. This codes for CASSTQRQGFYQETQYF.

The rearrangement uses TRBV28 and TRBJ2-5, with TRBD1 as a possible D gene (5 bases). CDR1 and CDR2 (germline): MDHEN, SYDVKM. CDR3 length equals 14 residues. V gave up 6 bases and J gave up 7 bases, with 18 bases separating them. The CDR3 loop reads CASSTPQGFWTQYF. The CDR3 nucleotides read TGTGCCAGCAGCACCCCCCAGGGTTTTTGGACCCAGTACTTC.

The chain is built from TRBV28 and TRBJ2-6; no firm D call. CDR1 is MDHEN and CDR2 is SYDVKM in the germline V gene. The CDR3 totals 13 residues. Trimming pared 7 bases from V and 4 bases from J, leaving 8 bases between. This CDR3 reads CASIEGGANVLTF. The CDR3 DNA follows: TGTGCCAGCATCGAAGGGGGGGCCAACGTCCTGACTTTC.

J is TRBJ2-3 and V is TRBV5-4; D is perhaps TRBD2 (6 bases). The CDR3 covers 14 residues. V was cut by 1 base and J by 1 base, with 7 bases left in between. Germline-derived CDR1 and CDR2 are SGHNT and YYREEE (reference sequence). This chain's CDR3 is CASSLPGGTDTQYF. The CDR3 coding sequence is TGTGCCAGCAGCTTGCCGGGAGGCACAGATACGCAGTATTTT.

This sequence joins TRBV5-1 and TRBJ2-7; TRBD1 agrees at 10 bases. Trimming removed 4 bases from V and 6 bases from J; junction bases left unmatched: 7. The CDR3 contains 14 residues. CDR1 and CDR2 (germline): SGHRS, YFSETQ. The chain's CDR3 is CASSLGTGDSEQYF. In DNA form, the CDR3 reads TGCGCCAGCAGCCTCGGGACAGGGGATTCCGAGCAGTACTTC.

The chain uses TRBV29-1 and TRBJ2-5; 16 bases line up with TRBD2. The J segment lost 5 bases and the V segment lost 6 bases, leaving 6 bases of the junction unmatched. Germline V lookup: CDR1 SQVTM, CDR2 ANQGSEA. This CDR3 region has 15 residues. CDR3 residues: CSVLRGLAGGETQYF. In nucleotides, the CDR3 is TGCAGCGTCCTTAGGGGACTAGCGGGAGGGGAGACCCAGTACTTC.

The CDR3 loop is CASTTGGGRWGEQFF. The CDR3 region has the DNA TGTGCCAGCACCACCGGGGGCGGGAGATGGGGGGAGCAGTTCTTC. V usage is TRBV28 and J usage is TRBJ2-1; the D gene is possibly TRBD2 (7 bases). The germline V and J ends were trimmed by 7 bases and 10 bases, with 23 bases remaining between them. Germline-derived CDR1 and CDR2 are MDHEN and SYDVKM. The CDR3 totals 15 residues.

This chain uses TRBV7-9 with TRBJ2-1; no reliable D call. Germline V CDR1 and CDR2: SEHNR, FQNEAQ (reference sequence). Trimming took off 1 base at V and 4 bases at J, with 2 bases between the two ends. The CDR3 totals 12 residues. The CDR3 sequence: CASSLVYNEQFF. Here the CDR3 DNA reads TGTGCCAGCAGCTTAGTGTACAATGAGCAGTTCTTC.

The chain employs TRBV18 and TRBJ2-5, with 7 bases aligning to TRBD1. With V trimmed by 1 base and J by 3 bases, 11 bases remained unmatched. CDR3 length equals 17 residues. Per germline, CDR1 KGHSH and CDR2 LQKENI. The CDR3 sequence: CASSPRKGRDSEETQYF. The CDR3 region has the DNA TGTGCCAGCTCACCACGTAAGGGCCGGGACAGTGAAGAGACCCAGTACTTC.

V and J are TRBV6-1 and TRBJ2-2, with 7 bases fitting TRBD2. The V segment lost 3 bases and the J segment 1 base; nucleotides outside the gene matches: 8. The CDR3 is 17 residues long. Per the germline V gene, CDR1 is MNHNS and CDR2 is SASEGT. The CDR3 here is CASSDTPGLRNTGELFF. The CDR3 DNA follows: TGTGCCAGCAGTGATACACCGGGACTACGGAACACCGGGGAGCTGTTTTTT.

The chain links TRBV6-6 to TRBJ2-2; the D is unclear. The CDR3 runs 12 residues. Germline V gives CDR1 MNHNY, CDR2 SVGAGI (reference sequence). V lost 8 bases to trimming and J lost 4 bases, with 8 bases between them. CDR3 nucleotides: TGTGCCAGCCACTCCGGCACCGGGGAGCTGTTTTTT. Translated: CASHSGTGELFF.

The chain carries TRBV7-2 and TRBJ2-3, with 7 nucleotides matching TRBD2. The ends lost 2 bases at V and 2 bases at J; junction bases unmatched: 4. CDR1 and CDR2 (germline): SGHTA, FQGNSA. The CDR3 runs to 15 residues. The CDR3 is CASSLQRGFTDTQYF. CDR3 in DNA: TGTGCCAGCAGCTTACAGCGGGGATTCACAGATACGCAGTATTTT. Full variable domain (outside the CDR3, taken from reference TRBV7-2 and TRBJ2-3): GAGVSQSPSNKVTEKGKDVELRCDPISGHTALYWYRQSLGQGLEFLIYFQGNSAPDKSGLPSDRFSAERTGGSVSTLTIQRTQQEDSAVYLCASSLQRGFTDTQYFGPGTRLTVL.

The rearrangement links TRBV5-4 to TRBJ2-5, with a tentative D call TRBD2 (6 bases). The CDR3 is 15 residues long. The V end was cut by 4 bases, the J end by 2 bases, with 15 bases between. CDR1 and CDR2 from the germline V gene are SGHNT and YYREEE (reference sequence). CDR3 nucleotides: TGTGCCAGCAGCCTGGGGAGCGGGCTACAAGAGACCCAGTACTTC. Residues: CASSLGSGLQETQYF.

The chain joins TRBV9 to TRBJ2-7; possibly TRBD1 for D (6 bases). Trimming took 4 bases from V and 3 from J, leaving 14 bases between them. Looked up from germline, CDR1 is SGDLS and CDR2 is YYNGEE. The CDR3 contains 14 residues. The CDR3 loop is CASSRDIVSYEQYF. In DNA form, the CDR3 reads TGTGCCAGCAGCAGGGACATCGTTAGCTACGAGCAGTACTTC. The whole variable domain, remainder taken from reference TRBV9 and TRBJ2-7, is DSGVTQTPKHLITATGQRVTLRCSPRSGDLSVYWYQQSLDQGLQFLIQYYNGEERAKGNILERFSAQQFPDLHSELNLSSLELGDSALYFCASSRDIVSYEQYFGPGTRLTVT.

The DNA of the CDR3 is TGTGCCAGCAGCTCCCCCTTAGGGGTGGCCTACGAGCAGTACTTC. The encoded protein is CASSSPLGVAYEQYF. The chain has TRBV7-9 and TRBJ2-7, with D tentatively TRBD1 (5 bases). Germline-derived CDR1 and CDR2 are SEHNR and FQNEAQ (reference sequence). Trimming left V 4 bases short and J 2 bases short, with 15 bases between. The CDR3 is made up of 15 amino acids.

The chain carries TRBV12-3 or TRBV12-4 and TRBJ2-5; D is tentatively TRBD1 or TRBD2 (5 bases each). This CDR3 comprises 13 residues. The V end was cut by 4 bases, the J end by 5 bases, with 11 bases between. As DNA, the CDR3 is TGTGCCAGCAGTTCCTCGGGACCGGAGACCCAGTACTTC. Residues: CASSSSGPETQYF.